This T cell receptor beta chain was sequenced in a study of molecular identifiers for immune sequencing clone quantification. Study-wide findings and caveats: Naive cells had under 1% of molecules in clones above 20 RNA copies, effectors over 99%.

This clonotype occurred many times. Its target is unknown. This CDR3 is built from 15 residues. J lost 6 bases, V lost 5 bases, and 7 bases had no gene match. Germline CDR1 is MGHDK and CDR2 is SYGVNS. Previously described methods and listed TCR primers were used for bulk TCR libraries. TCRdb recomputed calls from the PCR reads with MiXCR, one row per CDR3 protein. The sample lists 40,000 to 45,000 distinct CDR3 sequences, approximately 24% occurring once. Libraries of naive CD8 T cells were made from about 19,000 to 1,100,000 sorted cells. They used 10%, 30% or 50% RNA. Naive CD8 T cells were picked out by sorting for CD8+CD4-CCR7+CD45RA+.

Sequencing was performed on naive CD8+ T cells from blood, with Jurkat cell RNA spiked in. As for subset: FACS-sorted CD8+CD4-CCR7+CD45RA+ naive T cells. V gene TRBV25-1 combines with J gene TRBJ1-6, with 7 positions matching TRBD1. The sequence derives from a human donor in good health. Some libraries in this study had Jurkat cell RNA spiked in. CDR3 DNA: TGTGCCAGCAGTCCCAGGGGGACAGCTAATTCACCCCTCCACTTT. Translated: CASSPRGTANSPLHF.